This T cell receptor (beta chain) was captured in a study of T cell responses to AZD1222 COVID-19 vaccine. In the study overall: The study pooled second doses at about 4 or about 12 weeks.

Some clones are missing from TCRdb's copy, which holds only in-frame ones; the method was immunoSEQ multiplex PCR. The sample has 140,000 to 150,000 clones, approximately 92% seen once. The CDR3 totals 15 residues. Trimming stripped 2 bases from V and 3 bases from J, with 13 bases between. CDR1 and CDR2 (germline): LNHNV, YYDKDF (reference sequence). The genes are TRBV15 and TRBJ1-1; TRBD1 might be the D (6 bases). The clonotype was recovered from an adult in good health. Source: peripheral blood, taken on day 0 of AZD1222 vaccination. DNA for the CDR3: TGTGCCACCAGCAGATTAGACAGGTTTGACACTGAAGCTTTCTTT. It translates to CATSRLDRFDTEAFF.